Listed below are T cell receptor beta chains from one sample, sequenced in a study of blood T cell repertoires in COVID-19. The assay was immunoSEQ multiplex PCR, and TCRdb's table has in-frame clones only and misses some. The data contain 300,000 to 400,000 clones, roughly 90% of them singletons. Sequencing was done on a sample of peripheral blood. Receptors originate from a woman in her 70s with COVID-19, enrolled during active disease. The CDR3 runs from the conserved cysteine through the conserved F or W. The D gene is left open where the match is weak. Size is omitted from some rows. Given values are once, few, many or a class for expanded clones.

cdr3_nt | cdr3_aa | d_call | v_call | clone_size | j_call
TGTGCCAGCAGGCAGGGTGCTGGGGCCAACGTCCTGACTTTC | CASRQGAGANVLTF | . | TRBV2 | . | TRBJ2-6
TGCAGCGTGGAAGACAACAATAATGAAAAACTGTTTTTT | CSVEDNNNEKLFF | . | TRBV29-1 | . | TRBJ1-4
TGTGCCAGCAGCGCCTCCGGGACAGGGTTTACTCAGCCCCAGCATTTT | CASSASGTGFTQPQHF | TRBD1 | TRBV7-9 | . | TRBJ1-5
TGTGCCAGCAGTGGCGGGAGGACTGAAGCTTTCTTT | CASSGGRTEAFF | . | TRBV2 | . | TRBJ1-1
TGTGCCAGCAGTTATACAGGGAACACCGGGGAGCTGTTTTTT | CASSYTGNTGELFF | . | TRBV6-5 | . | TRBJ2-2
TGTGCCAGCAGCTTGGGGACAACTGGAAACACCATATATTTT | CASSLGTTGNTIYF | . | TRBV5-4 | . | TRBJ1-3
TGTGCCAGCAGCCCGCAAGGGAGAGCCACTAACTATGGCTACACCTTC | CASSPQGRATNYGYTF | . | TRBV3-1/TRBV3-2 | . | TRBJ1-2
TGTGCCAGCACCCAGGGCAGGGAAGAGAGGCCTTTATATTTT | CASTQGREERPLYF | . | TRBV6-6 | . | TRBJ1-3
TGTGCCAGCAGTTTCCAGGGGGCGGGCGATGAGCAGTTCTTC | CASSFQGAGDEQFF | TRBD1 | TRBV13 | once | TRBJ2-1
TGTGCCAGCAGGAGGGGACAGGGGCAGCAGTATGGCTACACCTTC | CASRRGQGQQYGYTF | TRBD1 | TRBV2 | . | TRBJ1-2
TGTGCCAGCAGCCAGCCGCAAGGGACAGGGGACGGCTCCTATAATTCACCCCTCCACTTT | CASSQPQGTGDGSYNSPLHF | TRBD1 | TRBV4-2 | . | TRBJ1-6
TGTGCCAGCAGCGTAGGGGGATCCTCTGGGGAGCTGTTTTTT | CASSVGGSSGELFF | . | TRBV6-5 | . | TRBJ2-2
TGTGCCAGCAGCGTAGAACAGGGGGGCGGCTATGGCTACACCTTC | CASSVEQGGGYGYTF | TRBD1 | TRBV9 | . | TRBJ1-2
TGTGCCAGCAGTTCCGGGACAGGGGGCACTAATTCACCCCTCCACTTT | CASSSGTGGTNSPLHF | TRBD1 | TRBV27 | once | TRBJ1-6
TGTGCCAGCAGCGTAGCCGGGGGTCGCTCTGGGGCCAACGTCCTGACTTTC | CASSVAGGRSGANVLTF | . | TRBV9 | . | TRBJ2-6
TGTGCCAGTAGTTCCCCGGGACAGGGGAACACTGAAGCTTTCTTT | CASSSPGQGNTEAFF | TRBD1 | TRBV19 | . | TRBJ1-1
TGTGCCAGCAGCTCCTTCGGGCGGGGGGCCCCCGGGGAGCTGTTTTTT | CASSSFGRGAPGELFF | TRBD2 | TRBV7-2 | . | TRBJ2-2
TGTGCCAGCAGCCAAAACAAGAACACTGAAGCTTTCTTT | CASSQNKNTEAFF | . | TRBV3-1/TRBV3-2 | . | TRBJ1-1
TGTGCCAGCACCGCGATTAGCTCCTATAATTCACCCCTCCACTTT | CASTAISSYNSPLHF | . | TRBV3-1/TRBV3-2 | . | TRBJ1-6
TGTGCCTGGAGTCGTCCTGGTTCGAGGCCAGATACGCAGTATTTT | CAWSRPGSRPDTQYF | . | TRBV30 | . | TRBJ2-3
TGCAGCGTTGGGGCTCCGACTAACTATGGCTACACCTTC | CSVGAPTNYGYTF | . | TRBV29-1 | once | TRBJ1-2
TGCGCCAGCAGCTTGGGGGACAGGGGTTCCTCTGGAAACACCATATATTTT | CASSLGDRGSSGNTIYF | TRBD1 | TRBV5-1 | few | TRBJ1-3
TGTGCCACCAGCAGAGATATGGGAGATCAGCAGTACTTC | CATSRDMGDQQYF | . | TRBV15 | once | TRBJ2-7
TGTGCCAGCAGCCCCTCCAGCGGGAGAAGTTCCTACGAGCAGTACTTC | CASSPSSGRSSYEQYF | TRBD2 | TRBV7-2 | . | TRBJ2-7
TGTGCCAGCAGCCTCGGGGGAGATAGCAATCAGCCCCAGCATTTT | CASSLGGDSNQPQHF | . | TRBV7-9 | . | TRBJ1-5
TGTGCCAGCAGTACGACAGGGAAGTTCGAAGCTTTCTTT | CASSTTGKFEAFF | TRBD1 | TRBV27 | . | TRBJ1-1
TGTGCCAGCAGTTACGGACAGGGGGGGGGAAAACTGTTTTTT | CASSYGQGGGKLFF | TRBD1 | TRBV6-5 | . | TRBJ1-4